This T cell receptor beta chain came from a study of T cells of healthy individuals. Trimming pared 0 bases from V and 1 base from J, leaving 10 bases between. This CDR3 has 15 amino acids. Germline V gene lookup returns CDR1 MNHEY and CDR2 SVGEGT. TCRdb re-called the 5' RACE reads through MiXCR, storing one row per CDR3 protein. The sample contains roughly 87,000 distinct CDR3 sequences, approximately 15% of which appear only once. This sequence was found in a human donor in good health. The V gene is TRBV6-2 or TRBV6-3, the J gene TRBJ2-7; tentative D call: TRBD1 (6 bases). CDR3 in DNA: TGTGCCAGCAGTTACTCAACAGGGCCTTCCTACGAGCAGTACTTC. Protein: CASSYSTGPSYEQYF.